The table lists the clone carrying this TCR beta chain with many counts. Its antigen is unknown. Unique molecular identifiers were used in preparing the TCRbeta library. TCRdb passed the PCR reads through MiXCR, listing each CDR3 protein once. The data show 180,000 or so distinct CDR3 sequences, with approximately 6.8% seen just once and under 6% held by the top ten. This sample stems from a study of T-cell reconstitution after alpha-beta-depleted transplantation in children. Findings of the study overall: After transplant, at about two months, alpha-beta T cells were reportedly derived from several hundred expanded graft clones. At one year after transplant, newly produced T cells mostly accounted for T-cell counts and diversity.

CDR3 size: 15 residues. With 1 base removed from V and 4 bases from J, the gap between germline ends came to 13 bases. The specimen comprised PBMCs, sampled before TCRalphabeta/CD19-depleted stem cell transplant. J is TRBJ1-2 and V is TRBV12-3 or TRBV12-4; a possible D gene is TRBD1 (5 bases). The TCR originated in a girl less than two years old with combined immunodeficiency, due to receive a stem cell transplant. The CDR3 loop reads CASSLEGIPPYGYTF. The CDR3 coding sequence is TGTGCCAGCAGTTTAGAGGGGATCCCTCCCTATGGCTACACCTTC.